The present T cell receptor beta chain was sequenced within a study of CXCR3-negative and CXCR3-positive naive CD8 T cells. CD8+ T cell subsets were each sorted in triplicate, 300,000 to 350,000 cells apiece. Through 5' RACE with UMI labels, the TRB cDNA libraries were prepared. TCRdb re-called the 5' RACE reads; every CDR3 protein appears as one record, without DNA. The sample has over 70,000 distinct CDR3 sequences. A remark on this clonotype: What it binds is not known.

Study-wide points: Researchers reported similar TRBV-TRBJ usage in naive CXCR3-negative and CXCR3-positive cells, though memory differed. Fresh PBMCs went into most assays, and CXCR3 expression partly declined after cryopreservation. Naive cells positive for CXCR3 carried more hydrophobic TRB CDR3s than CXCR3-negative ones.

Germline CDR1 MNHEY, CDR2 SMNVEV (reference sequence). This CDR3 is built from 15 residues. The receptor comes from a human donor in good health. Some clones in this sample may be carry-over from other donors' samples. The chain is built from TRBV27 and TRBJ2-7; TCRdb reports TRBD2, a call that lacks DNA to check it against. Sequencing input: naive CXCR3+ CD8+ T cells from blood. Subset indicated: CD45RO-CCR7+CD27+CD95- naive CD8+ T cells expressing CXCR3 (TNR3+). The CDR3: CASSFSGGSSYEQYF.